Below, 19 T cell receptor beta chains from the same sample are listed, as sequenced in a study of immune characterization of retroperitoneal liposarcoma. Using its own MiXCR run on the PCR reads, TCRdb lists one record per CDR3 protein. Of approximately 9,800 distinct CDR3 sequences in the sample, about 27% are singletons; the top ten hold approximately 9%. The sample comprised tumor tissue. These receptors were taken from a female donor with retroperitoneal liposarcoma.

This clonotype was detected ten times or more. The rearrangement uses TRBV6-6 and TRBJ2-7; D possibly corresponds to TRBD2 (6 bases). The CDR3 sequence is 15 residues long. The V end was cut by 0 bases, the J end by 1 base, with 10 bases between. Germline values: CDR1 MNHNY, CDR2 SVGAGI (reference sequence). CDR3: CASSYSGGTSYEQYF. In nucleotides, the CDR3 is TGTGCCAGCAGTTACTCTGGCGGGACTTCCTACGAGCAGTACTTC.

This clonotype turned up a few times. The chain uses TRBV11-2 and TRBJ2-7; the match to TRBD2 covers 7 bases. This CDR3 contains 13 residues. V was clipped by 1 base and J by 6 bases; unmatched bases: 3. CDR1 SGHAT and CDR2 FQNNGV come from the germline V gene. The CDR3 sequence: CASSLGLAGEQYF. As DNA, the CDR3 is TGTGCCAGCAGCTTAGGACTAGCTGGCGAGCAGTACTTC. Together with reference TRBV11-2 and TRBJ2-7, the CDR3 gives the full variable domain: EAGVAQSPRYKIIEKRQSVAFWCNPISGHATLYWYQQILGQGPKLLIQFQNNGVVDDSQLPKDRFSAERLKGVDSTLKIQPAKLEDSAVYLCASSLGLAGEQYFGPGTRLTVT.

This clonotype ranks as large. This chain joins TRBV7-2 and TRBJ2-1; TRBD2 matches at 11 bases. V was clipped by 2 bases and J by 10 bases; unmatched bases: 4. The CDR3 length is 14 residues. The germline gives CDR1 SGHTA, CDR2 FQGNSA. The chain's CDR3 is CASSLTSGSAEQFF. The CDR3 bases are TGTGCCAGCAGCTTAACTAGCGGGAGTGCCGAGCAGTTCTTC.

The table lists this clonotype with a few counts. This rearrangement joins TRBV7-2 to TRBJ2-1; D possibly matches TRBD1 or TRBD2 (6 bases each). Germline V lookup: CDR1 SGHTA, CDR2 FQGNSA. The CDR3 loop spans 13 amino acids. The ends were cut back, 6 bases at V and 13 bases at J, with 19 bases in the middle. DNA of the CDR3: TGTGCCAGCAGTCGGGGGCCCCAAGAGACCCAGTTCTTC. Translating gives CASSRGPQETQFF. Complete variable domain (other parts from reference TRBV7-2 and TRBJ2-1): GAGVSQSPSNKVTEKGKDVELRCDPISGHTALYWYRQSLGQGLEFLIYFQGNSAPDKSGLPSDRFSAERTGGSVSTLTIQRTQQEDSAVYLCASSRGPQETQFFGPGTRLTVL.

V usage is TRBV10-2 and J usage is TRBJ2-3; weak D call: TRBD2 (6 bases). The V end lost 3 bases, the J end lost 8 bases, and 15 bases lay between the germline ends. Germline V CDR1 and CDR2: WSHSY, SAAADI. This CDR3 comprises 14 residues. DNA of the CDR3: TGCGCCAGCAGTGATGGTACGCGGGGTGGTACGCAGTATTTT. Its translation: CASSDGTRGGTQYF.

This clonotype was seen once. The chain is built from TRBV6-1 and TRBJ2-3, with TRBD1 matching 7 bases. The trim removed 3 bases at V and 2 bases at J, leaving 5 bases unmatched. The germline V gene encodes CDR1 MNHNS and CDR2 SASEGT. This CDR3 has 15 amino acids. This CDR3 is CASSEGQLVTDTQYF. DNA for the CDR3: TGTGCCAGCAGTGAGGGACAGCTCGTCACAGATACGCAGTATTTT.

By proportion, this clonotype is medium-sized. V and J are TRBV7-8 and TRBJ2-5; TRBD2 matches 14 bases. The CDR3 totals 16 residues. J was trimmed by 11 bases and V by 5 bases; bases with no gene match: 13. The germline V gene has CDR1 SGHVS and CDR2 FQNEAQ. CDR3 sequence (DNA): TGTGCCAGCAGCCCGAGACTAGCGGGGGGGATAGATGAGCAGTACTTC. It specifies CASSPRLAGGIDEQYF.

A few counts support this clonotype. The V call is TRBV10-2, the J call TRBJ2-4, with 8 bases fitting TRBD1. The DNA matches TRBJ2-7 better at its end, which makes the J call doubtful. CDR1 and CDR2 from the germline V gene are WSHSY and SAAADI. The CDR3 runs to 14 residues. The CDR3 sequence: CATTTRQGAYEQYF. CDR3 in DNA: TGCGCCACCACGACTAGGCAGGGGGCGTACGAGCAGTACTTC.

The chain is built from TRBV11-2 and TRBJ2-1, with 8 positions matching TRBD2. The CDR3 sequence is 14 residues long. The germline gives CDR1 SGHAT, CDR2 FQNNGV. The V gene end was trimmed by 8 bases and the J gene end by 10 bases; junction bases not matched to a gene: 13. The CDR3 nucleotides are TGTGCCAGCGCCGGTCCGCGGGGGGTTTGGGAGCAGTTCTTC. It translates to CASAGPRGVWEQFF.

The V gene is TRBV6-5, the J gene TRBJ2-1; the D gene could be TRBD1 or TRBD2 (5 bases each). The CDR3 runs 14 residues. From germline, CDR1 is MNHEY and CDR2 SVGAGI. V lost 5 bases and J 4 bases, leaving 12 bases between the germline ends. The CDR3 region has the DNA TGTGCCAGCAGTGAAGGGGAGTCGTACAATGAGCAGTTCTTC. Amino acids: CASSEGESYNEQFF.

The genes are TRBV6-6 and TRBJ2-3; 13 bases match TRBD2. The CDR3 totals 18 residues. The germline V gene encodes CDR1 MNHNY and CDR2 SVGAGI (reference sequence). J lost 0 bases, V lost 6 bases, and 9 bases had no gene match. The CDR3 DNA sequence: TGTGCCAGCAGCTCAGGACTAGCGGGAGTAAAGAGCACAGATACGCAGTATTTT. Translation gives CASSSGLAGVKSTDTQYF.

This clonotype has at least ten counts. V is TRBV6-1 and J is TRBJ2-1; 7 bases map to TRBD2. The trim removed 5 bases at V and 13 bases at J, leaving 11 bases unmatched. The CDR3 totals 13 residues. Germline V CDR1 and CDR2: MNHNS, SASEGT. Written as DNA, the CDR3 is TGTGCCAGCAGTTGGAGCGGGGCCGAGACCCAGTTCTTC. Its translation: CASSWSGAETQFF.

V and J are TRBV6-1 and TRBJ2-4; D is perhaps TRBD1 (6 bases). Judging by the DNA end, TRBJ2-5 fits better; the J call may be wrong. Germline V gene data show CDR1 as MNHNS and CDR2 as SASEGT. The CDR3 runs to 16 residues. The CDR3 DNA sequence: TGTGCCAGCAGTGAAGCATTACAGGGAGTTGGAGAGACCCAGTACTTC. It encodes CASSEALQGVGETQYF.

By share of the sample, this clonotype is medium-sized. This sequence joins TRBV6-1 and TRBJ2-5; 8 bases are a match to TRBD1. Germline-derived CDR1 and CDR2 are MNHNS and SASEGT. This CDR3 is 14 amino acids long. V lost 6 bases, J lost 5 bases, and 8 bases stayed unmatched. The CDR3 sequence: CASRRTGIVETQYF. The CDR3, as DNA: TGTGCCAGCAGAAGGACAGGGATTGTGGAGACCCAGTACTTC.

By proportion, this clonotype is medium-sized. The rearrangement uses TRBV7-8 and TRBJ2-5; no clear D gene. Between the trimmed V and J ends, which lost 1 base and 5 bases, there was a span of 17 bases. The CDR3 runs 16 residues. The germline gives CDR1 SGHVS, CDR2 FQNEAQ. The CDR3 sequence: CASSLEGRSPLETQYF. The CDR3 nucleotides are TGTGCCAGCAGCTTAGAGGGCCGGAGCCCGTTGGAGACCCAGTACTTC.

The chain has TRBV6-4 and TRBJ2-3, with no clear D. This CDR3 spans 14 amino acids. Germline CDR1 and CDR2: MRHNA and SNTAGT. With 0 bases removed from V and 0 bases from J, the gap between germline ends came to 4 bases. In DNA, the CDR3 is TGTGCCAGCAGTGACTCAACTAGCACAGATACGCAGTATTTT. Residues: CASSDSTSTDTQYF.

The chain has TRBV6-1 and TRBJ1-5, with a tentative D call TRBD1 (6 bases). Germline V gives CDR1 MNHNS, CDR2 SASEGT. CDR3 length: 15 amino acids. V dropped 5 bases and J dropped 7 bases, with 18 bases sitting between them. The DNA for the CDR3 is TGTGCCAGCAGTTTATACAGGGCACAGGAGCAGCCCCAGCATTTT. Protein: CASSLYRAQEQPQHF.

This clonotype was recorded a few times. The CDR3 nucleotides read TGTGCCAGCAGTGCAGGAGTCCTTAATGAAAAACTGTTTTTT. It translates to CASSAGVLNEKLFF. The chain employs TRBV6-1 and TRBJ1-4; the D is unclear. Germline values: CDR1 MNHNS, CDR2 SASEGT. Trimming took off 4 bases at V and 4 bases at J, with 10 bases between the two ends. The CDR3 extends over 14 amino acids.

This clonotype was detected only a few times. The chain joins TRBV6-4 to TRBJ2-1, with 10 bases fitting TRBD2. The J call is uncertain, as TRBJ2-7 better fits the DNA end. CDR3 length equals 15 residues. The germline CDR1 and CDR2 sequences are MRHNA and SNTAGT. The CDR3 here is CASTLSGTSVYEQYF. The CDR3 nucleotides are TGTGCCAGCACCCTCTCCGGGACTAGCGTCTACGAGCAGTACTTC.